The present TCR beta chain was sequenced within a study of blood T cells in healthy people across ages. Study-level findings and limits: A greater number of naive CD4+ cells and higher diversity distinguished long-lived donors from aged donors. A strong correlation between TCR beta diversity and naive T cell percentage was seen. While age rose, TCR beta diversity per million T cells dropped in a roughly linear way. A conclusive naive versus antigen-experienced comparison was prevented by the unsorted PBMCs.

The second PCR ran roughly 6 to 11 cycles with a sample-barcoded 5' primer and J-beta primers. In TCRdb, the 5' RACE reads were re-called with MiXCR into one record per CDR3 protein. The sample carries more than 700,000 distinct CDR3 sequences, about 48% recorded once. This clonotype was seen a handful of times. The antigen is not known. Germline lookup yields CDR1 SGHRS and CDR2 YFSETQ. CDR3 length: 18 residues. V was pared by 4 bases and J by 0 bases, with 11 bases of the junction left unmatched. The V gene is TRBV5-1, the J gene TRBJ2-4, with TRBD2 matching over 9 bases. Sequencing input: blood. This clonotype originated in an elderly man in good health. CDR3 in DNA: TGCGCCAGCAGCCCCAATTCCGGGACTAGCTTAGCCAAAAACATTCAGTACTTC. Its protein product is CASSPNSGTSLAKNIQYF.